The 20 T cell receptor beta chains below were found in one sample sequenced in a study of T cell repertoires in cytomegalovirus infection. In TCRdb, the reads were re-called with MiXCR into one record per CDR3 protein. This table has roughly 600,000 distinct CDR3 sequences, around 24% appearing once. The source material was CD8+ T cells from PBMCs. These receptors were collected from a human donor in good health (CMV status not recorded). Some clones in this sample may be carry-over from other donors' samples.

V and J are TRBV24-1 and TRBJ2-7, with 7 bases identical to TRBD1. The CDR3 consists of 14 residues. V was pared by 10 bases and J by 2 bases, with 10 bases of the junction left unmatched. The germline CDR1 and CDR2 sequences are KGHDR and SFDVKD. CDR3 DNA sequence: TGTGCCACAGCCGATCCCGGGACAGCCTACGAGCAGTACTTC. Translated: CATADPGTAYEQYF.

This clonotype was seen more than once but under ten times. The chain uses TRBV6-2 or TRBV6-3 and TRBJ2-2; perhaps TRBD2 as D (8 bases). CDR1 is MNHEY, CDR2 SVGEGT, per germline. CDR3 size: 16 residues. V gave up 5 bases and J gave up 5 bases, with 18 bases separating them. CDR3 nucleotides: TGTGCCAGCAGTATCGGACTAGCAGGGGGGACCGGGGAGCTGTTTTTT. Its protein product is CASSIGLAGGTGELFF.

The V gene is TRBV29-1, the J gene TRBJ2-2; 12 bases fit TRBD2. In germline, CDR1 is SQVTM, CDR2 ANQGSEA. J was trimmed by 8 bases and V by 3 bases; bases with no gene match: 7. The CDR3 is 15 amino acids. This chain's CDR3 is CSVESSGGATGELFF. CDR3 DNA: TGCAGCGTTGAGTCTAGCGGGGGGGCAACGGGGGAGCTGTTTTTT.

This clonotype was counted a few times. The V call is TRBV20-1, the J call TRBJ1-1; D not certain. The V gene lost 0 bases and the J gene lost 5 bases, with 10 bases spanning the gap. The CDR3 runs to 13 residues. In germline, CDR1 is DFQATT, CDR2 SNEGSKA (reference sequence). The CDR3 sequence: CSAREGRGTEAFF. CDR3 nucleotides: TGCAGTGCTAGAGAGGGTCGAGGGACTGAAGCTTTCTTT.

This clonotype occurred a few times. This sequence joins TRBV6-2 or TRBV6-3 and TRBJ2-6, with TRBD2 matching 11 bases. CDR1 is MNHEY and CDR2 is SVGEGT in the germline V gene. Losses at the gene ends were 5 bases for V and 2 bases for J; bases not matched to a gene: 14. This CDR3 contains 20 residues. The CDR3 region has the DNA TGTGCCAGCAGTCCCCTGACTAGCGGGAACGAACCTACTGGGGCCAACGTCCTGACTTTC. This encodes CASSPLTSGNEPTGANVLTF.

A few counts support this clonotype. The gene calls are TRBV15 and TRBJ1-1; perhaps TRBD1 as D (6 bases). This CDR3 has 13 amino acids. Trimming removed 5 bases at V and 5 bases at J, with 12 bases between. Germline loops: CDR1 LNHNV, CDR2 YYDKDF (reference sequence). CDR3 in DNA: TGTGCCACCAGCGACACAGGGAAGACTGAAGCTTTCTTT. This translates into CATSDTGKTEAFF.

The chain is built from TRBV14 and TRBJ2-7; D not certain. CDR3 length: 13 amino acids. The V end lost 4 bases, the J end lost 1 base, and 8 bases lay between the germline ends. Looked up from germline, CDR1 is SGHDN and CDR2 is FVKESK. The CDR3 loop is CASSPAFSYEQYV. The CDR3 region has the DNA TGTGCCAGCAGCCCGGCGTTTTCCTACGAGCAGTACGTC.

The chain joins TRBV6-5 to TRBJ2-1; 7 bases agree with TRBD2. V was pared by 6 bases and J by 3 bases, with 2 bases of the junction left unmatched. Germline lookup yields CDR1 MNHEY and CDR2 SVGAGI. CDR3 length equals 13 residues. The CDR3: CASRAGIYNEQFF. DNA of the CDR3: TGTGCCAGCAGAGCGGGGATCTACAATGAGCAGTTCTTC.

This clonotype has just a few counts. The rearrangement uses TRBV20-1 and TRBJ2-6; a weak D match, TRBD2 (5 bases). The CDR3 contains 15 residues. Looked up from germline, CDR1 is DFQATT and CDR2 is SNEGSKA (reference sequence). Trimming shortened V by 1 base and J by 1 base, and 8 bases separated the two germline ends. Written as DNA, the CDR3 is TGCAGTGCTAGAGCCGGGGAGTCTGGGGCCAACGTCCTGACTTTC. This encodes CSARAGESGANVLTF.

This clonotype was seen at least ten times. CDR3 sequence (DNA): TGTGCCAGCAGCTTAGAACTAGCGGGGGGAAATGAGCAGTTCTTC. Its translation is CASSLELAGGNEQFF. This chain links TRBV7-2 with TRBJ2-1, with 12 bases aligning to TRBD2. J lost 7 bases, V lost 1 base, and 2 bases had no gene match. Germline V gene data show CDR1 as SGHTA and CDR2 as FQGNSA. CDR3 length: 15 amino acids. Full variable domain (missing parts from reference TRBV7-2 and TRBJ2-1): GAGVSQSPSNKVTEKGKDVELRCDPISGHTALYWYRQSLGQGLEFLIYFQGNSAPDKSGLPSDRFSAERTGGSVSTLTIQRTQQEDSAVYLCASSLELAGGNEQFFGPGTRLTVL.

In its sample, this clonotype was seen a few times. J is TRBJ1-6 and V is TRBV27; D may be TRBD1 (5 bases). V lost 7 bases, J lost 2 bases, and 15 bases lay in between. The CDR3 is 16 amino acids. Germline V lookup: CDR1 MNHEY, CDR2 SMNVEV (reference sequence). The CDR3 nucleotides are TGTGCCAGCAAAGACAGCAAAAACCCCTATAATTCACCCCTCCACTTT. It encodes CASKDSKNPYNSPLHF.

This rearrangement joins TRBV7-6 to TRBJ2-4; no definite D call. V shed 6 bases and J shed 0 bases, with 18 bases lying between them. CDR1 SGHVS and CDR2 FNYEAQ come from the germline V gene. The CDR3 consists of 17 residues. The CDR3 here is CASSSSALDLAKNIQYF. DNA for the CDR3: TGTGCCAGCAGTTCCTCCGCCTTGGACCTAGCCAAAAACATTCAGTACTTC.

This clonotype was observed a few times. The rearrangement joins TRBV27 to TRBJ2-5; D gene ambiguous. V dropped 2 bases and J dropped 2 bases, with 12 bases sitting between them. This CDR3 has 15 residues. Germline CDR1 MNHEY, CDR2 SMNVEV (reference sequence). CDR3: CASSLESGGQETQYF. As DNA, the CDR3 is TGTGCCAGCAGTTTAGAGTCCGGTGGTCAAGAGACCCAGTACTTC.

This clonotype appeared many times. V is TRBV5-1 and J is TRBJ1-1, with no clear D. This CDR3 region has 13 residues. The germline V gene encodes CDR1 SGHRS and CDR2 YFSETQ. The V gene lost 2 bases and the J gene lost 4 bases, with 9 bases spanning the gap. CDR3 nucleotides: TGCGCCAGCAGCTTAAACGTAGGCACTGAAGCTTTCTTT. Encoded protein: CASSLNVGTEAFF.

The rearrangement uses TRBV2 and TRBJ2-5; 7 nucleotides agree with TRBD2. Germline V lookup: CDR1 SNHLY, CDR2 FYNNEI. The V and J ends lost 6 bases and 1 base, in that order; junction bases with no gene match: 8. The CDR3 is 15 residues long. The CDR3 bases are TGTGCCAGCAGCGATGGGACTACCAGCCAAGAGACCCAGTACTTC. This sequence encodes CASSDGTTSQETQYF.

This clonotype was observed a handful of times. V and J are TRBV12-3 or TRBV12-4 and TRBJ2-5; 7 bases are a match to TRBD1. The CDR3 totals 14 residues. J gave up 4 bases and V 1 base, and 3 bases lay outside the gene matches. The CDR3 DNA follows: TGTGCCAGCAGTTTAGAGGGGGCGAGAGAGACCCAGTACTTC. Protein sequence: CASSLEGARETQYF.

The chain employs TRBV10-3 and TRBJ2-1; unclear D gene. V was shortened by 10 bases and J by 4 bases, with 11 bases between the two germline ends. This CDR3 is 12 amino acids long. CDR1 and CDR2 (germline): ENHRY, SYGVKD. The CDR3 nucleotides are TGTGCCACCCTAGGCCGATACAATGAGCAGTTCTTC. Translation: CATLGRYNEQFF.

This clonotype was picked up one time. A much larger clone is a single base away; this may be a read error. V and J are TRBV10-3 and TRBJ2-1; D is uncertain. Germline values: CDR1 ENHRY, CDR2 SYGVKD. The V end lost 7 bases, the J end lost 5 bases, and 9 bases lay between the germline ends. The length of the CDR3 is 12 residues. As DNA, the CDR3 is TGTGCCATCATGGTCGAGGACAATGAGCAGTTCTTC. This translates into CAIMVEDNEQFF.

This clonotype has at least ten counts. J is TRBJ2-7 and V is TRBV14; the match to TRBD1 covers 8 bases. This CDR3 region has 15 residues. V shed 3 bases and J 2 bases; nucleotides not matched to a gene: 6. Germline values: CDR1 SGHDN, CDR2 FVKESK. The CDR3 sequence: CASSHWGQAAYEQYF. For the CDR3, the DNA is TGTGCCAGCAGCCACTGGGGACAGGCCGCCTACGAGCAGTACTTC.

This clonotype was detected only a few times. In nucleotides, the CDR3 is TGTGCCAGCAGCCTTGGGACAGGGTCGGGGCCCCAGCATTTT. Translated, it gives CASSLGTGSGPQHF. The rearrangement links TRBV7-6 to TRBJ1-5; 9 bases align to TRBD1. Germline CDR1 SGHVS, CDR2 FNYEAQ. The CDR3 has 14 residues. The ends lost 5 bases at V and 9 bases at J; junction bases unmatched: 8.